The 16 T cell receptor beta chains listed next were all sequenced from one sample in a study of blood T cell repertoires in COVID-19. Sequenced by immunoSEQ multiplex PCR; TCRdb stores in-frame clones only, minus some. The repertoire holds approximately 200,000 clones, roughly 80% seen once, with about 5.5% in the top ten. The sequencing input was peripheral blood. The receptors were sampled from a woman in her 30s with acute or convalescent COVID-19.

This clone was observed a single time. This chain connects TRBV20-1 to TRBJ2-5; TRBD1 agrees at 8 bases. The J segment lost 1 base and the V segment lost 3 bases, leaving 7 bases of the junction unmatched. Germline loops: CDR1 DFQATT, CDR2 SNEGSKA (reference sequence). This CDR3 spans 15 amino acids. The CDR3 sequence is CSASDSQGAQETQYF. CDR3 coding DNA: TGCAGTGCTAGTGATTCTCAGGGGGCCCAAGAGACCCAGTACTTC.

The chain combines TRBV4-2 with TRBJ2-7, with a possible D match to TRBD2 (6 bases). Germline CDR1 and CDR2: LGHNA and YNFKEQ. V was cut by 3 bases and J by 4 bases, with 13 bases left in between. The CDR3 contains 14 residues. The CDR3 loop reads CASSQGLIAYEQYF. Here the CDR3 DNA reads TGTGCCAGCAGCCAGGGACTCATAGCGTACGAGCAGTACTTC.

The chain couples TRBV10-3 to TRBJ2-1; 7 bases fit TRBD1. The V gene's germline CDR1 is ENHRY and CDR2 SYGVKD. The V segment lost 6 bases and the J segment 4 bases; nucleotides outside the gene matches: 9. The CDR3 loop spans 15 amino acids. CDR3 sequence: CAISSGTAPYNEQFF. DNA for the CDR3: TGTGCCATCAGCTCCGGGACAGCACCGTACAATGAGCAGTTCTTC.

CDR3 nucleotide sequence: TGTGCCAGCAGCCGGTGGGCACGGATGAACACTGAAGCTTTCTTT. This sequence encodes CASSRWARMNTEAFF. The chain couples TRBV14 to TRBJ1-1; unclear D gene. The V and J ends lost 4 bases and 0 bases respectively, with 12 bases between them. CDR1 is SGHDN, CDR2 FVKESK, per germline. The CDR3 is 15 residues long.

The V and J genes are TRBV23-1 and TRBJ2-7; 8 nucleotides line up with TRBD1. TRBV23-1 qualifies as an ORF whose function is uncertain. Losses at the gene ends were 7 bases for V and 5 bases for J; bases not matched to a gene: 16. This CDR3 has 16 residues. The CDR3 here is CASTYWDRDRGHEQYF. Here the CDR3 DNA reads TGCGCCAGCACCTATTGGGACAGAGACAGGGGTCACGAGCAGTACTTC.

The chain has TRBV10-3 and TRBJ2-7, with 14 bases matching TRBD2. V was clipped by 3 bases and J by 3 bases; unmatched bases: 4. CDR3 length: 16 residues. Germline V lookup: CDR1 ENHRY, CDR2 SYGVKD. DNA for the CDR3: TGTGCCATCAGTGACAGTGGGACTAGCGGGAGCTACGAGCAGTACTTC. It translates to CAISDSGTSGSYEQYF.

The chain is built from TRBV12-3 or TRBV12-4 and TRBJ2-7; D may be TRBD2 (5 bases). This CDR3 has 13 residues. V was cut by 6 bases and J by 7 bases, with 16 bases left in between. The CDR3 bases are TGTGCCAGCAGCTACGGGGTTGTGGAGGAGCAGTACTTC. This codes for CASSYGVVEEQYF.

This rearrangement joins TRBV28 to TRBJ1-1; D call uncertain. Looked up from germline, CDR1 is MDHEN and CDR2 is SYDVKM. With 8 bases removed from V and 4 bases from J, the gap between germline ends came to 17 bases. The CDR3 consists of 14 residues. This chain's CDR3 is CASALYWEGTEAFF. CDR3 DNA: TGTGCCAGCGCCCTTTACTGGGAGGGCACTGAAGCTTTCTTT. The whole variable domain, remainder taken from reference TRBV28 and TRBJ1-1, is DVKVTQSSRYLVKRTGEKVFLECVQDMDHENMFWYRQDPGLGLRLIYFSYDVKMKEKGDIPEGYSVSREKKERFSLILESASTNQTSMYLCASALYWEGTEAFFGQGTRLTVV.

The chain uses TRBV30 and TRBJ1-1; TRBD1 agrees at 12 bases. The J segment lost 5 bases and the V segment lost 3 bases, leaving 4 bases of the junction unmatched. Germline CDR1 is GTSNPN and CDR2 is SVGIG (reference sequence). This CDR3 comprises 14 residues. CDR3 amino acids: CAWRGQGARTEAFF. CDR3 nucleotide sequence: TGTGCCTGGAGGGGACAGGGGGCGCGAACTGAAGCTTTCTTT.

This clone occurred once. The chain uses TRBV6-6 and TRBJ2-7, with 7 bases lining up with TRBD1. The germline V gene encodes CDR1 MNHNY and CDR2 SVGAGI (reference sequence). The CDR3 totals 16 residues. Germline trimming cut 2 bases from V and 2 bases from J; bases unmatched to any gene: 9. The DNA for the CDR3 is TGTGCCAGCAGTTACGACAGGGATAGGAAGGCCTACGAGCAGTACTTC. Encoded protein: CASSYDRDRKAYEQYF.

The chain uses TRBV2 and TRBJ1-6; D not resolved. The CDR3 contains 14 residues. V was pared by 7 bases and J by 4 bases, with 11 bases between. Germline V gene lookup returns CDR1 SNHLY and CDR2 FYNNEI. CDR3 protein: CASTGETYNSPLHF. As DNA, the CDR3 is TGTGCCAGCACCGGGGAAACGTATAATTCACCCCTCCACTTT.

This clone was recorded only once. The chain carries TRBV5-1 and TRBJ1-1; D gene ambiguous. Germline CDR1 SGHRS, CDR2 YFSETQ. The CDR3 is 16 amino acids. Deletions cut 0 bases from V and 0 bases from J, with 12 bases between. The CDR3 reads CASSLEAGLMNTEAFF. The DNA of the CDR3 is TGCGCCAGCAGCTTGGAAGCGGGGTTGATGAACACTGAAGCTTTCTTT.

The chain is built from TRBV6-4 and TRBJ2-2; tentative D call: TRBD2 (5 bases). The germline V gene encodes CDR1 MRHNA and CDR2 SNTAGT. The CDR3 totals 14 residues. The ends were cut back, 4 bases at V and 5 bases at J, with 11 bases in the middle. This CDR3 reads CASSAQRETGELFF. The CDR3 bases are TGTGCCAGCAGTGCACAGAGGGAGACCGGGGAGCTGTTTTTT.

This clone was seen more than once but under ten times. Other DNA sequences within the sample encode an identical CDR3. The chain combines TRBV28 with TRBJ2-5; the D gene is possibly TRBD1 (6 bases). Germline V gene data show CDR1 as MDHEN and CDR2 as SYDVKM. This CDR3 comprises 15 residues. Trimming removed 0 bases at V and 1 base at J, with 9 bases between. CDR3 nucleotide sequence: TGTGCCAGCAGTTTATGGCAAGGGGGCCAAGAGACCCAGTACTTC. Protein product: CASSLWQGGQETQYF.

The chain couples TRBV11-2 to TRBJ2-7, with 10 bases aligning to TRBD2. CDR3 length equals 15 residues. J was trimmed by 0 bases and V by 3 bases; bases with no gene match: 2. CDR1 and CDR2 from the germline V gene are SGHAT and FQNNGV. The CDR3 spells CASSFSSGGSYEQYF. Written as DNA, the CDR3 is TGTGCCAGCAGCTTCTCTAGCGGGGGCTCCTACGAGCAGTACTTC.

The V and J genes are TRBV9 and TRBJ2-2; D ambiguous. CDR3 length equals 16 residues. CDR1 and CDR2 from the germline V gene are SGDLS and YYNGEE. V was clipped by 1 base and J by 8 bases, with 18 bases between them. CDR3 sequence (DNA): TGTGCCAGCAGCGTAAGTCTGGCTGGCTGGTCAGGGGAGCTGTTTTTT. Amino acid sequence: CASSVSLAGWSGELFF.